This T cell receptor (beta chain) is drawn from a study of blood T cells in healthy people across ages. V was cut by 1 base and J by 6 bases, with 8 bases left in between. Germline lookup yields CDR1 SGHRS and CDR2 YFSETQ. CDR3 length: 12 amino acids. It was with a sample-barcoded 5' primer and a J-beta primer mix that a second PCR of roughly 7 to 12 cycles was run. From the 5' RACE reads, TCRdb called clonotypes with MiXCR, one entry per CDR3 protein. The repertoire holds fewer than 2 million distinct CDR3 sequences, with approximately 40% as singletons. Material: blood. This chain uses TRBV5-1 with TRBJ2-7, with D unresolved. This receptor was taken from a human donor in good health. DNA of the CDR3: TGCGCCAGCAGCTTGTCGTCCCGCGAGCAGTACTTC. Translated: CASSLSSREQYF.